This T cell receptor (beta chain) was found in a study of shared clonotypes between healthy human individuals. Whole-study context: The study enrolled a couple of women and a few men aged 18 to 49.

As defined, naive CD8 cells were CD45RO-negative and positively selected for CCR7, with terminally differentiated effector memory CD45RA+ cells excluded. Study outcomes and limitations: Exclusively blood specimens were collected; tissue repertoires likely differ. Estimated richness was generally greater in naive than memory subsets.

TCRdb keeps only in-frame clones here, not all; method: immunoSEQ multiplex PCR. The table has around 2.1 million clones, approximately 94% seen once. Germline loops: CDR1 MNHEY, CDR2 SMNVEV (reference sequence). V gave up 1 base and J gave up 2 bases, with 15 bases separating them. The CDR3 runs to 16 residues. About this clone: The antigen remains unidentified.

This chain links TRBV27 with TRBJ2-7; a possible D gene is TRBD1 (5 bases). The sequencing input was naive CD8+ T cells from PBMCs. The clonotype was recovered from a man between 18 and 29 years old in good health. Some clones in this sample may be carry-over from other donors' samples. The chain's CDR3 is CASSLYSGPPPYEQYF. The CDR3 DNA reads TGTGCCAGCAGTTTATATTCAGGGCCGCCCCCCTACGAGCAGTACTTC.